The source of this TCR beta chain is a study of shared clonotypes between healthy human individuals. Terminally differentiated effector memory CD45RA+ cells were left out of the naive CD8 fraction, which was CD45RO-negative and positively selected for CCR7. The donor population consisted of healthy HIV-negative adults with no recent acute infections or vaccinations. The repertoire was sequenced with immunoSEQ multiplex PCR; TCRdb's copy has only in-frame clones and lacks some. The data contain around 2,000,000 clones, 85% to 95% of them singletons. Trimming pared 11 bases from V and 3 bases from J, leaving 23 bases between. Looked up from germline, CDR1 is MNHNS and CDR2 is SASEGT. The CDR3 length is 15 residues.

This TCR was recovered from a man aged 18 to 30 in good health. Some clones in this sample may be carry-over from other donors' samples. This chain links TRBV6-1 with TRBJ2-7, with D possibly being TRBD1 or TRBD2 (5 bases each). Material for sequencing was naive CD8+ T cells from PBMCs. DNA of the CDR3: TGTGCCTCTACCGCGAGGGGCAATGATTACTACGAGCAGTACTTC. Translating it yields CASTARGNDYYEQYF.